These 2 T cell receptor beta chains were sequenced from one sample in a study of CD8 T cells in ankylosing spondylitis. Study-level findings and limits: A TCR beta motif of under 10 highly homologous variants seemed to mark ankylosing spondylitis blood.

Antigens for these TCRs are unknown. MiXCR was run by TCRdb on the 5' RACE reads, yielding one entry per CDR3 protein. The sample consists of around 430,000 distinct CDR3 sequences, about a sixth of them appearing once. Sample: blood, either unsorted or a sorted T cell fraction (not recorded which). These receptors were collected from a male donor with ankylosing spondylitis.

This sequence joins TRBV28 and TRBJ1-4; maybe TRBD1 (6 bases). Deletions cut 5 bases from V and 6 bases from J, with 13 bases between. CDR1 is MDHEN, CDR2 SYDVKM, per germline. The CDR3 totals 14 residues. CDR3 bases: TGTGCCAGCAGTCAGTGGACAGTAGATGAAAAACTGTTTTTT. Its translation is CASSQWTVDEKLFF.

This rearrangement joins TRBV6-1 to TRBJ1-3; D remains unclear. The CDR3 is made up of 14 amino acids. The V end was cut by 2 bases, the J end by 8 bases, with 13 bases between. Germline-derived CDR1 and CDR2 are MNHNS and SASEGT. The CDR3 sequence: CASSEKSPGDTIYF. Here the CDR3 DNA reads TGTGCCAGCAGTGAAAAGTCCCCCGGGGACACCATATATTTT.